This TCR beta chain was sequenced in a study of blood T cell repertoires in COVID-19. Whole-study context: Sources were T cells, B-cell-depleted T cells, or PBMCs; the material itself was cDNA or gDNA.

Original analysis: Reference gene primers were amplified, and this amplification served to estimate nucleated cell counts. The assay was immunoSEQ multiplex PCR, and TCRdb's table has in-frame clones only and misses some. V and J calls and clone size are given by that table; D and trimming were obtained from the DNA. The data contain about 240,000 clones, more than 75% of them seen just once; the ten biggest clones take up over 9%. V was shortened by 0 bases and J by 9 bases, with 10 bases between the two germline ends. This CDR3 is 13 amino acids long. Per germline, CDR1 SGDLS and CDR2 YYNGEE. This clone appeared once.

The V call is TRBV9, the J call TRBJ2-1; TRBD2 might be the D (5 bases). The sequenced sample was peripheral blood. This receptor was taken from an elderly man with acute or convalescent COVID-19. CDR3: CASSVGLAGEQFF. The CDR3 DNA follows: TGTGCCAGCAGCGTAGGGCTAGCTGGTGAGCAGTTCTTC.